Listed here are 12 T cell receptor beta chains from one sample, sequenced in a study of shared clonotypes between healthy human individuals. As defined, naive CD8 cells were CD45RO-negative and positively selected for CCR7, with terminally differentiated effector memory CD45RA+ cells excluded. Profiled with immunoSEQ multiplex PCR; TCRdb holds only in-frame clones, not every one. The sample has about 2,200,000 clones; about 92% are singletons. Material for sequencing was naive CD8+ T cells from PBMCs. These receptors were obtained from a man between 18 and 35 years old in good health. Some clones in this sample may be carry-over from other donors' samples.

The chain couples TRBV29-1 to TRBJ2-1; TRBD1 agrees at 8 bases. This CDR3 comprises 12 residues. Germline CDR1 SQVTM, CDR2 ANQGSEA. V was pared by 8 bases and J by 5 bases, with 5 bases of the junction left unmatched. The CDR3 reads CSSMDRDNEQFF. DNA of the CDR3: TGCAGCTCGATGGACAGGGACAATGAGCAGTTCTTC.

The rearrangement links TRBV5-1 to TRBJ2-2; D is unclear. This CDR3 spans 16 amino acids. Germline V gene data show CDR1 as SGHRS and CDR2 as YFSETQ. Trimming pared 2 bases from V and 0 bases from J, leaving 11 bases between. The CDR3 DNA reads TGCGCCAGCAGCTTTTATCCCGACGCGAACACCGGGGAGCTGTTTTTT. Its translation is CASSFYPDANTGELFF.

The DNA of the CDR3 is TGCGCCAGCAGCTCCGGACGGACCTACGAGCAGTACTTC. It codes for CASSSGRTYEQYF. The chain is built from TRBV5-1 and TRBJ2-7, with D unclear. CDR1 and CDR2 (germline): SGHRS, YFSETQ. The V gene lost 3 bases and the J gene lost 2 bases, with 9 bases spanning the gap. CDR3 length equals 13 residues.

The chain combines TRBV19 with TRBJ1-2; 7 bases map to TRBD1. V lost 2 bases and J lost 2; bases outside the gene matches: 5. The length of the CDR3 is 15 residues. The germline gives CDR1 LNHDA, CDR2 SQIVND (reference sequence). Here the CDR3 reads CASSILRDRNYGYTF. The CDR3 region has the DNA TGTGCCAGTAGTATACTCCGGGACAGAAACTATGGCTACACCTTC.

This chain uses TRBV29-1 with TRBJ2-5; either TRBD1 or TRBD2 may fit D (5 bases each). This CDR3 has 14 amino acids. Germline V CDR1 and CDR2: SQVTM, ANQGSEA. Between the trimmed V and J ends, which lost 6 bases and 2 bases, there was a span of 16 bases. The CDR3 coding sequence is TGCAGCGTCGGTTTGGGACGCTTGCAAGAGACCCAGTACTTC. Encoded protein: CSVGLGRLQETQYF.

The gene calls are TRBV7-3 and TRBJ2-1; a possible D gene is TRBD2 (5 bases). Trimming stripped 5 bases from V and 5 bases from J, with 19 bases between. This CDR3 comprises 16 residues. Germline V gene sequence: CDR1 SGHTA, CDR2 FQGTGA. The CDR3 reads CASSPGPPHGNNEQFF. The CDR3 DNA reads TGTGCCAGCAGCCCCGGCCCCCCCCACGGGAACAATGAGCAGTTCTTC.

The chain employs TRBV7-8 and TRBJ2-1; possibly TRBD2 for D (6 bases). The CDR3 totals 14 residues. Trimming took 2 bases from V and 6 from J, leaving 11 bases between them. Germline-derived CDR1 and CDR2 are SGHVS and FQNEAQ. The CDR3 DNA follows: TGTGCCAGCAGCTTACCGGAGGGGTCCAATGAGCAGTTCTTC. This codes for CASSLPEGSNEQFF. Full variable domain (missing parts from reference TRBV7-8 and TRBJ2-1): GAGVSQSPRYKVAKRGQDVALRCDPISGHVSLFWYQQALGQGPEFLTYFQNEAQLDKSGLPSDRFFAERPEGSVSTLKIQRTQQEDSAVYLCASSLPEGSNEQFFGPGTRLTVL.

For the CDR3, the DNA is TGTGCCAGCAGTGGACAGAGCCCTTTCTATGGCTACACCTTC. Protein: CASSGQSPFYGYTF. The gene calls are TRBV5-6 and TRBJ1-2; a possible D gene is TRBD1 (6 bases). From germline, CDR1 is SGHDT and CDR2 YYEEEE. V dropped 5 bases and J dropped 4 bases, with 15 bases sitting between them. The CDR3 length is 14 residues.

This clone has only one observation. J is TRBJ2-5 and V is TRBV7-8, with D tentatively TRBD1 (7 bases). The germline gives CDR1 SGHVS, CDR2 FQNEAQ. V lost 5 bases, J lost 0 bases, and 16 bases lay in between. The length of the CDR3 is 16 residues. The CDR3, as DNA: TGTGCCAGCAGCCGAGGGGCAGGGGGGTACCAAGAGACCCAGTACTTC. It specifies CASSRGAGGYQETQYF.

The chain combines TRBV7-9 with TRBJ1-1; no definite D call. Deletions cut 5 bases from V and 6 bases from J, with 19 bases between. The CDR3 spans 15 residues. Germline assignment: CDR1 SEHNR and CDR2 FQNEAQ (reference sequence). CDR3 region: CASSPTWSLVPEAFF. DNA of the CDR3: TGTGCCAGCAGCCCCACATGGTCTCTTGTCCCTGAAGCTTTCTTT.

The chain recombines TRBV9 with TRBJ2-4; D assignment may be TRBD1 or TRBD2 (6 bases each). The CDR3 has 15 residues. The V end was cut by 0 bases, the J end by 6 bases, with 13 bases between. The germline CDR1 and CDR2 sequences are SGDLS and YYNGEE. The CDR3 region is CASSVGGAFGNIQYF. CDR3 sequence (DNA): TGTGCCAGCAGCGTAGGGGGGGCCTTTGGAAACATTCAGTACTTC.

The rearrangement joins TRBV27 to TRBJ1-1; D is unresolved. V was cut by 5 bases and J by 3 bases, with 10 bases left in between. Germline V gene lookup returns CDR1 MNHEY and CDR2 SMNVEV (reference sequence). The CDR3 has 13 amino acids. In nucleotides, the CDR3 is TGTGCCAGCAGTGGGGTACGGGACACTGAAGCTTTCTTT. This sequence encodes CASSGVRDTEAFF.